These 13 T cell receptor beta chains were all obtained from the same sample, sequenced in a study of blood T cell repertoires in COVID-19. Assay: immunoSEQ multiplex PCR; the TCRdb copy retains only in-frame clones and omits some. The sample shows approximately 170,000 clones, 86% of them seen only once. The sequenced sample consisted of peripheral blood. The receptors here all came from a man in his 70s with acute or convalescent COVID-19.

The genes are TRBV29-1 and TRBJ1-2; tentatively, D is TRBD1 (6 bases). Trimming took 1 base from V and 4 from J, leaving 13 bases between them. The CDR3 contains 14 residues. Per germline, CDR1 SQVTM and CDR2 ANQGSEA. The CDR3 DNA reads as TGCAGCGTTGAAGCCGAACAGGGAACCTATGGCTACACCTTC. This encodes CSVEAEQGTYGYTF.

This clone was picked up one time. This rearrangement joins TRBV5-1 to TRBJ2-3; 9 nucleotides line up with TRBD2. The CDR3 is 14 residues long. Germline CDR1 reads SGHRS; CDR2 reads YFSETQ. Trimming removed 4 bases from V and 4 bases from J; junction bases left unmatched: 4. The CDR3 protein is CASSKLAGADTQYF. CDR3 sequence (DNA): TGCGCCAGCAGCAAACTAGCGGGTGCAGATACGCAGTATTTT.

The gene calls are TRBV10-3 and TRBJ1-3; tentatively, D is TRBD1 (5 bases). Per the germline V gene, CDR1 is ENHRY and CDR2 is SYGVKD. The ends were cut back, 11 bases at V and 0 bases at J, with 17 bases in the middle. The CDR3 has 15 residues. As DNA, the CDR3 is TGTGCCTCGCGGGAGGGGAGCAACTCTGGAAACACCATATATTTT. Translating it yields CASREGSNSGNTIYF.

This clone turned up a few times. The chain is built from TRBV7-6 and TRBJ1-1, with TRBD1 matching 7 bases. The CDR3 consists of 13 residues. Germline trimming cut 6 bases from V and 5 bases from J; bases unmatched to any gene: 6. Germline CDR1 SGHVS, CDR2 FNYEAQ. The DNA for the CDR3 is TGTGCCAGCAGACAGACGACAGGGACTGAAGCTTTCTTT. Residues: CASRQTTGTEAFF. Full variable domain (rest looked up from reference TRBV7-6 and TRBJ1-1): GAGVSQSPRYKVTKRGQDVALRCDPISGHVSLYWYRQALGQGPEFLTYFNYEAQQDKSGLPNDRFSAERPEGSISTLTIQRTEQRDSAMYRCASRQTTGTEAFFGQGTRLTVV.

CDR3 sequence reads: CASSARRGYEQYF. CDR3 DNA sequence: TGTGCCAGCAGCGCACGCAGGGGCTACGAGCAGTACTTC. The chain is built from TRBV3-1 (or the pseudogene TRBV3-2) and TRBJ2-7, with a weak D call TRBD1 (6 bases). Trimming shortened V by 5 bases and J by 3 bases, and 11 bases separated the two germline ends. The CDR3 length is 13 residues. CDR1 is LGHDT and CDR2 is YNNKEL in the germline V gene (reference sequence).

The chain combines TRBV4-1 with TRBJ2-7; 8 positions agree with TRBD2. The CDR3 length is 15 residues. Germline V gene data show CDR1 as MGHRA and CDR2 as YSYEKL. V shed 0 bases and J 4 bases; nucleotides not matched to a gene: 5. DNA of the CDR3: TGCGCCAGCAGCCAAGATCCAGCGGGAGTATACGAGCAGTACTTC. Amino acids: CASSQDPAGVYEQYF.

V is TRBV5-6 and J is TRBJ1-4; possibly TRBD1 for D (5 bases). CDR1 and CDR2 (germline): SGHDT, YYEEEE. Trimming took off 4 bases at V and 4 bases at J, with 14 bases between the two ends. CDR3 length: 15 residues. CDR3: CASSRMGGDNEKLFF. CDR3 in DNA: TGTGCCAGCAGCCGGATGGGGGGAGATAATGAAAAACTGTTTTTT.

This clone was detected once. The V and J genes are TRBV2 and TRBJ1-4; TRBD1 matches 9 bases. The CDR3 has 15 amino acids. CDR1 is SNHLY, CDR2 FYNNEI, per germline. V lost 3 bases, J lost 7 bases, and 6 bases stayed unmatched. CDR3 sequence: CASSDFTGGSEKLFF. CDR3 nucleotide sequence: TGTGCCAGCAGTGATTTTACAGGGGGCAGTGAAAAACTGTTTTTT.

The rearrangement uses TRBV24-1 and TRBJ1-5, with D perhaps TRBD1 (5 bases). This CDR3 contains 17 residues. Per the germline V gene, CDR1 is KGHDR and CDR2 is SFDVKD. The germline V and J ends were trimmed by 0 bases and 3 bases, with 14 bases remaining between them. The CDR3 reads CATSDLPRGGVNQPQHF. The CDR3 DNA reads as TGTGCCACCAGTGATTTGCCGCGCGGGGGAGTCAATCAGCCCCAGCATTTT.

V usage is TRBV2 and J usage is TRBJ2-3; maybe TRBD1 (6 bases). Trimming left V 6 bases short and J 3 bases short, with 13 bases between. The CDR3 spans 14 residues. Germline CDR1 is SNHLY and CDR2 is FYNNEI. The CDR3 is CASRVGAGTDTQYF. The DNA for the CDR3 is TGTGCCAGCAGGGTGGGGGCAGGGACAGATACGCAGTATTTT.

The rearrangement uses TRBV12-3 or TRBV12-4 and TRBJ2-1; 7 bases map to TRBD2. This CDR3 has 13 amino acids. V dropped 4 bases and J dropped 4; count of bases not matched to a gene: 1. The CDR3 nucleotides are TGTGCCAGCAGTTGGGGGGGATACAATGAGCAGTTCTTC. Translating it yields CASSWGGYNEQFF.

The rearrangement links TRBV4-2 to TRBJ1-5, with TRBD1 matching over 9 bases. Germline assignment: CDR1 LGHNA and CDR2 YNFKEQ. J was trimmed by 4 bases and V by 1 base; bases with no gene match: 5. This CDR3 has 16 residues. In DNA, the CDR3 is TGTGCCAGCAGCCAAGGACAGGGGGGAGGGAATCAGCCCCAGCATTTT. Translation gives CASSQGQGGGNQPQHF.

The V gene is TRBV7-3, the J gene TRBJ2-1; TRBD2 might be the D (8 bases). The CDR3 spans 16 residues. The germline V and J ends were trimmed by 1 base and 7 bases, with 17 bases remaining between them. Germline V lookup: CDR1 SGHTA, CDR2 FQGTGA. The DNA of the CDR3 is TGTGCCAGCAGCTTAATAGGGGGCGGGGGGTGGAATGAGCAGTTCTTC. It yields the protein CASSLIGGGGWNEQFF.